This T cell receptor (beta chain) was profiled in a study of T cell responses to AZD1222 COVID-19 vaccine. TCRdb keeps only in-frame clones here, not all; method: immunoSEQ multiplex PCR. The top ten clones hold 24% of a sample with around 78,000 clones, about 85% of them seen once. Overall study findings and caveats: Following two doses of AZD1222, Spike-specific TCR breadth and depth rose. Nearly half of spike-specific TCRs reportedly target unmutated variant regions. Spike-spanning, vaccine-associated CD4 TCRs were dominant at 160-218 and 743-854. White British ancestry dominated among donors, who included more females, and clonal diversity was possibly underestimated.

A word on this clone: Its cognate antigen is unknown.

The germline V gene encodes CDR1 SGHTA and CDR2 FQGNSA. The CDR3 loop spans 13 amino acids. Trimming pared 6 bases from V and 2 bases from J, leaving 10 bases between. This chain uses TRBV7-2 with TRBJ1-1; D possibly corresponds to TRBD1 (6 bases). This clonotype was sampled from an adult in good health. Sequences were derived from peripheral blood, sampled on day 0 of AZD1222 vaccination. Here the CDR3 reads CASSTQGNTEAFF. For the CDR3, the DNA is TGTGCCAGCAGTACACAGGGTAACACTGAAGCTTTCTTT.